This T cell receptor beta chain stems from a study of technical replicates of blood from several donors (dated 2017 in TCRdb). Library generation was performed with the immunoSEQ multiplex PCR assay. TCRdb retrieved this table from immuneACCESS and kept in-frame rearrangements only. Not all clones are present; in checked studies, unresolved V genes account for under half, and no reason is known for the remainder. Present in this sample are approximately 80,000 clones, roughly 90% of which were seen just once. The ten most abundant clones make up 0.25% of the sample. About this clone: The antigen this receptor binds is unknown. Base-call qualities are not available, and no considerably larger clone is one nucleotide away.

From the germline V gene, CDR1 is SNHLY and CDR2 is FYNNEI. Unmatched junction bases come to 3, with V trimmed by 5 bases and J by 2 bases. The CDR3, from cysteine to phenylalanine, totals 15 residues. Only the CDR3 DNA is retained, 45 bases long and in frame from the first base. Sequenced material: T cells isolated from PBMCs. This clonotype originated in a human donor in good health. The V gene is TRBV2 and the J gene is TRBJ2-1; 10 central nucleotides agree with TRBD2. The DNA is TGTGCCAGCAGTCCCGGGACTAGCGCCTACAATGAGCAGTTCTTC. Protein translation: CASSPGTSAYNEQFF.